These 29 T cell receptor beta chains came from one sample sequenced in a study of T cells in women clearing cervical HPV infection. Some clones are missing from TCRdb's copy, which holds only in-frame ones; the method was immunoSEQ multiplex PCR. The table for this sample gives about 12,000 clones. The sample comprised blood buffy coat. These receptor sequences come from a woman aged 18 to 69 with a cervical HPV16 infection that either progressed to CIN3+ or cleared (not recorded which).

This CDR3 is CASSVARVDNEQFF. CDR3 bases read: TGTGCCAGCAGCGTAGCCAGGGTTGACAATGAG. The V call is TRBV9, the J call TRBJ2-1; D is possibly TRBD1 (5 bases). From the germline J gene comes the end of the CDR3, since the read stops 3 residues before it. CDR3 size: 14 residues. Trimming stripped 0 bases from V and 5 bases from J, with 9 bases between. Per the germline V gene, CDR1 is SGDLS and CDR2 is YYNGEE.

Notes on this clone: The missing CDR3 end, 3 residues past where the read stops, is filled in from the germline J gene. This sequence joins TRBV4-1 and TRBJ2-5; TRBD2 matches at 10 bases. The CDR3 consists of 16 residues. The germline V gene encodes CDR1 MGHRA and CDR2 YSYEKL. Trimming took 0 bases from V and 5 from J; bases not matched to a gene: 6. The sequenced part of the CDR3 DNA is TGCGCCAGCAGCCAAGATGGTAGCGGGGGGTGGGAGACC. It yields the protein CASSQDGSGGWET. The full CDR3 protein is CASSQDGSGGWETQYF.

A word on this clone: The CDR3 end falls 3 residues outside the read, so it is completed with the germline J gene. The chain uses TRBV7-7 and TRBJ2-3, with D maybe TRBD2 (6 bases). Germline V gene sequence: CDR1 SSHAT, CDR2 FNYEAQ (reference sequence). The CDR3 spans 13 residues. CDR3 in amino acids: CASSLGSGETQYF. The DNA read from the CDR3 is TGTGCCAGCAGCTTAGGCTCGGGGGAGACG.

As regards this clone: The DNA ends 3 residues before the CDR3 does, and the rest of the CDR3 is filled in from the germline J gene. The V gene is TRBV19, the J gene TRBJ2-2; 15 bases line up with TRBD2. The CDR3 consists of 18 residues. The ends lost 8 bases at V and 6 bases at J; junction bases unmatched: 13. The germline V gene has CDR1 LNHDA and CDR2 SQIVND (reference sequence). CDR3 sequence: CASRKGLAGGSGAGELFF. Incomplete CDR3 DNA: TGTGCCAGTCGAAAGGGACTAGCGGGGGGCTCGGGAGCCGGGGAG.

With respect to this clone: The read halts 3 residues ahead of the CDR3 end, with the missing end drawn from the germline J gene. This chain links TRBV7-9 with TRBJ1-2, with 11 nucleotides matching TRBD1. This CDR3 region has 13 residues. Germline V gene data show CDR1 as SEHNR and CDR2 as FQNEAQ (reference sequence). The CDR3 loop is CASTRTGGYDYTF. CDR3 DNA (partial): TGTGCCAGCACCCGGACAGGGGGCTACGAC.

In regard to this clone: The read stops 3 residues short of the end of the CDR3; the missing end is completed from the germline J gene. The chain recombines TRBV5-1 with TRBJ2-5; possible D gene TRBD2, 5 bases. Per germline, CDR1 SGHRS and CDR2 YFSETQ. The germline V and J ends were trimmed by 4 bases and 4 bases, with 11 bases remaining between them. The CDR3 extends over 13 amino acids. The DNA read from the CDR3 is TGCGCCAGCAGCCGGGGTCTCGGAGAGACC. Residues: CASSRGLGET. The entire CDR3 is CASSRGLGETQYF. The whole variable domain, filled in from reference TRBV5-1 and TRBJ2-5, reads KAGVTQTPRYLIKTRGQQVTLSCSPISGHRSVSWYQQTPGQGLQFLFEYFSETQRNKGNFPGRFSGRQFSNSRSEMNVSTLELGDSALYLCASSRGLGETQYFGPGTRLLVL.

A word on this clone: The read ends 3 residues shy of where the CDR3 ends; the end is completed using the germline J gene. The rearrangement links TRBV18 to TRBJ2-7, with D unresolved. The CDR3 loop spans 13 amino acids. Looked up from germline, CDR1 is KGHSH and CDR2 is LQKENI. V dropped 0 bases and J dropped 6 bases, with 9 bases sitting between them. The chain's CDR3 is CASSPPSYPEQYF. The CDR3 DNA, read in part, is TGTGCCAGCTCACCACCCTCGTATCCCGAG.

In regard to this clone: At one end the junction does not follow the germline gene, possibly because of a read error. The missing CDR3 end, 3 residues past where the read stops, is filled in from the germline J gene. The chain couples TRBV4-2 to TRBJ1-3; TRBD1 aligns across 8 bases. Germline V CDR1 and CDR2: LGHNA, YNFKEQ. There are 18 residues in the CDR3. CDR3 region: CASSQDLGQGLTGGTIYF. The CDR3 DNA, read in part, is TGCGCCAGCAGCCAAGATCTCGGACAGGGACTCACCGGGGGGACC.

As for this clone: The read ends 3 residues shy of where the CDR3 ends; the end is completed using the germline J gene. This sequence joins TRBV7-2 and TRBJ2-1; tentatively, D is TRBD1 (6 bases). The germline V gene encodes CDR1 SGHTA and CDR2 FQGNSA. Trimming removed 3 bases from V and 7 bases from J, with 7 bases in between. The CDR3 runs 12 residues. The sequenced CDR3 bases are TGTGCCAGCAGCTTTACAGGGAATGAG. Translated: CASSFTGNE. The complete CDR3 protein is CASSFTGNEQFF.

Remarks on this clone: The observed sequence ends 3 residues before the CDR3 terminus, with the missing tail filled in from the germline J gene. This chain joins TRBV5-1 and TRBJ2-5, with D uncertain. In germline, CDR1 is SGHRS, CDR2 YFSETQ. V lost 3 bases and J 2 bases, leaving 2 bases between the germline ends. This CDR3 is built from 11 residues. CDR3 amino acids: CASSSQETQYF. Partial CDR3 DNA: TGCGCCAGCAGCTCTCAAGAGACC.

A note on this clone: The CDR3 extends 3 residues past the end of the read, so its final part is completed from the germline J gene. The chain employs TRBV7-2 and TRBJ2-7; unclear D gene. This CDR3 is 14 amino acids long. The germline CDR1 and CDR2 sequences are SGHTA and FQGNSA. Deletions cut 5 bases from V and 0 bases from J, with 11 bases between. CDR3 sequence: CASSPRLSSYEQYF. CDR3 DNA, as far as it was read: TGTGCCAGCAGCCCCAGACTTTCCTCCTACGAG.

Comments on this clone: The read stops 3 residues short of the end of the CDR3; the missing end is completed from the germline J gene. The chain uses TRBV19 and TRBJ1-1; TRBD1 matches 12 bases. Germline V gene data show CDR1 as LNHDA and CDR2 as SQIVND (reference sequence). This CDR3 is 17 amino acids long. Trimming took 5 bases from V and 5 from J; bases not matched to a gene: 12. CDR3 residues: CASSGGTGGAVRTEAFF. The part of the CDR3 DNA that was read is TGTGCCAGTAGTGGTGGGACAGGGGGCGCGGTACGAACTGAA.

In regard to this clone: The read ends 3 residues before the CDR3 terminus; that terminus is restored from the germline J gene. This chain links TRBV11-2 with TRBJ2-2; 9 bases agree with TRBD1. This CDR3 region has 15 residues. Germline lookup yields CDR1 SGHAT and CDR2 FQNNGV. CDR3 DNA, as far as it was read: TGTGCCAGCAGCTTAGGACAGGGGGGCTATGAAAAG. Translation gives CASSLGQGGYEK. The full CDR3 protein is CASSLGQGGYEKLFF. The full variable domain, rest sourced from reference TRBV11-2 and TRBJ2-2, is EAGVAQSPRYKIIEKRQSVAFWCNPISGHATLYWYQQILGQGPKLLIQFQNNGVVDDSQLPKDRFSAERLKGVDSTLKIQPAKLEDSAVYLCASSLGQGGYEKLFFGEGSRLTVL.

About this clone: Read data end 3 residues before the CDR3 end; the end is taken from the germline J gene. The V gene is TRBV19, the J gene TRBJ1-1; tentatively, D is TRBD1 (6 bases). This CDR3 is 12 amino acids long. Trimming shortened V by 6 bases and J by 4 bases, and 9 bases separated the two germline ends. CDR1 LNHDA and CDR2 SQIVND come from the germline V gene (reference sequence). CDR3 sequence reads: CASRPQGTEAFF. Partial CDR3 DNA: TGTGCCAGTAGGCCACAGGGCACTGAA. Variable domain in full (rest from reference TRBV19 and TRBJ1-1): DGGITQSPKYLFRKEGQNVTLSCEQNLNHDAMYWYRQDPGQGLRLIYYSQIVNDFQKGDIAEGYSVSREKKESFPLTVTSAQKNPTAFYLCASRPQGTEAFFGQGTRLTVV.

Of note for this clone: The read finishes 3 residues shy of the CDR3 end, and the germline J gene is used to complete it. The chain recombines TRBV6-1 with TRBJ1-3, with a tentative D call TRBD1 (5 bases). Germline V gene lookup returns CDR1 MNHNS and CDR2 SASEGT. Trimming left V 2 bases short and J 2 bases short, with 7 bases between. The CDR3 length is 14 residues. CDR3 region: CASSETRAGNTIYF. CDR3 bases read: TGTGCCAGCAGTGAAACCAGGGCTGGAAACACC.

Of note for this clone: Other DNA variants within this sample encode the same CDR3. The CDR3 here is CASASTPPQHF. The DNA read from the CDR3 is TGTGCCAGCGCCTCTACCCCACCC. The chain combines TRBV6-4 with TRBJ1-5, with D uncertain. The observed sequence ends 3 residues before the CDR3 terminus, with the missing tail filled in from the germline J gene. This CDR3 has 11 amino acids. The germline CDR1 and CDR2 sequences are MRHNA and SNTAGT.

As to this clone: The missing CDR3 end, 3 residues past where the read stops, is filled in from the germline J gene. The chain couples TRBV7-6 to TRBJ2-3, with 7 bases identical to TRBD2. Germline V gene lookup returns CDR1 SGHVS and CDR2 FNYEAQ. The CDR3 is made up of 16 amino acids. The V and J ends lost 0 bases and 4 bases, in that order; junction bases with no gene match: 7. The CDR3 sequence: CASSLAGGTIADTQYF. CDR3 DNA, as far as it was read: TGTGCCAGCAGCTTAGCGGGGGGGACTATCGCAGATACG.

About this clone: The observed sequence ends 3 residues before the CDR3 terminus, with the missing tail filled in from the germline J gene. The chain carries TRBV2 and TRBJ1-2, with TRBD1 as a possible D gene (6 bases). In germline, CDR1 is SNHLY, CDR2 FYNNEI. Between the trimmed V and J ends, which lost 5 bases and 0 bases, there was a span of 10 bases. The CDR3 has 14 amino acids. CDR3 bases read: TGTGCCAGCAGTACAGGGTCTCCTAACTATGGC. Protein sequence: CASSTGSPNYG. The whole CDR3 protein is CASSTGSPNYGYTF.

Comments on this clone: The read ends 3 residues early relative to the CDR3; the germline J gene fills the gap. V gene TRBV29-1 combines with J gene TRBJ2-7, with D possibly matching TRBD1 (5 bases). CDR1 and CDR2 (germline): SQVTM, ANQGSEA. Trimming took off 7 bases at V and 0 bases at J, with 7 bases between the two ends. The CDR3 spans 11 residues. The CDR3 is CSAGHSYEQYF. The covered CDR3 bases are TGCAGCGCTGGACACTCCTACGAG.

About this clone: The observed sequence ends 3 residues before the CDR3 terminus, with the missing tail filled in from the germline J gene. This chain uses TRBV7-9 with TRBJ1-5, with 7 bases lining up with TRBD1. This CDR3 has 11 residues. Trimming at V came to 4 bases and at J to 9 bases, leaving 0 bases not matched to a gene. In germline, CDR1 is SEHNR, CDR2 FQNEAQ (reference sequence). Here the CDR3 reads CASSSGGPQHF. The sequenced part of the CDR3 DNA is TGTGCCAGCAGCTCAGGGGGGCCC.

Of note for this clone: The read is 3 residues too short to cover the CDR3 end, so that end is filled in from the germline J gene. The genes are TRBV6-1 and TRBJ2-7, with no clear D. V was pared by 4 bases and J by 2 bases, with 9 bases between. The CDR3 extends over 13 amino acids. The germline CDR1 and CDR2 sequences are MNHNS and SASEGT. Partial CDR3 DNA: TGTGCCAGCAGTGCGGCGGAACCCTACGAG. Residues: CASSAAEPYE. The entire CDR3 is CASSAAEPYEQYF.

Details on this clone: The sequence runs out 3 residues before the end of the CDR3; the remainder is reconstructed from the germline J gene. V and J are TRBV7-2 and TRBJ2-3; D is undetermined. CDR3 size: 15 residues. Germline-derived CDR1 and CDR2 are SGHTA and FQGNSA. The covered CDR3 bases are TGTGCCAGCAGCTTAATGGTTGGCAGATTTGAGACG. This codes for CASSLMVGRFET. In full, the CDR3 reads CASSLMVGRFETQYF.

In the case of this clone: The read ends 3 residues before the CDR3 terminus; that terminus is restored from the germline J gene. V is TRBV18 and J is TRBJ2-1; TRBD2 agrees at 7 bases. Trimming took 5 bases from V and 4 from J; bases not matched to a gene: 11. This CDR3 spans 16 amino acids. The germline CDR1 and CDR2 sequences are KGHSH and LQKENI. CDR3 bases read: TGTGCCAGCTCAAAAAACCTAGCGGCCACTTACAATGAG. Encoded protein: CASSKNLAATYNE. The complete CDR3 reads CASSKNLAATYNEQFF.

A word on this clone: The read halts 3 residues ahead of the CDR3 end, with the missing end drawn from the germline J gene. V gene TRBV30 combines with J gene TRBJ1-2, with unresolved D. The CDR3 is 18 residues long. Per the germline V gene, CDR1 is GTSNPN and CDR2 is SVGIG (reference sequence). CDR3 amino acids: CAWSVLFTSDLSVNDYTF. CDR3 bases read: TGTGCCTGGAGTGTACTTTTTACTAGTGATCTCTCCGTCAATGAC.

The CDR3 spells CASSLTSGLFDTQYF. CDR3 DNA (partial): TGTGCCAGCAGCCTGACTAGCGGGTTGTTCGATACG. The rearrangement uses TRBV7-2 and TRBJ2-3; 10 positions agree with TRBD2. Read sequence stops 3 residues before the CDR3 end, and the germline J gene provides the missing end. Germline values: CDR1 SGHTA, CDR2 FQGNSA. This CDR3 has 15 amino acids. The junction had 8 bases not matched to a gene; V was cut back by 5 bases and J by 6 bases.

As concerns this clone: The read terminates 3 residues before the CDR3 end, so the remaining end is supplied by the germline J gene. This chain uses TRBV10-3 with TRBJ2-3; D call uncertain. V lost 2 bases and J lost 7, with 10 bases in between. The length of the CDR3 is 13 residues. Germline V CDR1 and CDR2: ENHRY, SYGVKD. The DNA read from the CDR3 is TGTGCCATCAGTGAGGTGAGCTCCAATACG. It yields the protein CAISEVSSNT. From start to end, the CDR3 is CAISEVSSNTQYF.

Comments on this clone: The read terminates 3 residues ahead of where the CDR3 ends, so the germline J gene completes it. This chain links TRBV5-1 with TRBJ2-7; TRBD2 aligns across 12 bases. The germline gives CDR1 SGHRS, CDR2 YFSETQ. The V gene end was trimmed by 3 bases and the J gene end by 3 bases; junction bases not matched to a gene: 4. CDR3 length: 15 amino acids. The CDR3 protein is CASSSQLAGGYEQYF. CDR3 bases read: TGCGCCAGCAGCTCACAACTAGCGGGGGGCTACGAG.

Concerning this clone: Sequencing ends 3 residues short of the CDR3 end; the germline J gene provides the rest. This chain connects TRBV7-3 to TRBJ2-2, with D uncertain. This CDR3 is 15 amino acids long. Germline values: CDR1 SGHTA, CDR2 FQGTGA. Trimming cost V 1 base and J 7 bases, with 13 bases left between them. CDR3 region: CASSLIPTTNGELFF. The part of the CDR3 DNA that was read is TGTGCCAGCAGCTTAATACCGACAACGAACGGGGAG.

On this clone itself: The read gets to within 3 residues of the CDR3 end, and the germline J gene fills in the rest. V usage is TRBV10-1 and J usage is TRBJ2-7, with D possibly matching TRBD1 (6 bases). V was cut by 6 bases and J by 0 bases, with 12 bases left in between. Germline V gene sequence: CDR1 WNHNN, CDR2 SYGVQD (reference sequence). CDR3 length: 14 amino acids. The covered CDR3 bases are TGCGCCAGCAGCCGGGACATCGACTCCTACGAG. Translation: CASSRDIDSYE. From start to end, the CDR3 is CASSRDIDSYEQYF.